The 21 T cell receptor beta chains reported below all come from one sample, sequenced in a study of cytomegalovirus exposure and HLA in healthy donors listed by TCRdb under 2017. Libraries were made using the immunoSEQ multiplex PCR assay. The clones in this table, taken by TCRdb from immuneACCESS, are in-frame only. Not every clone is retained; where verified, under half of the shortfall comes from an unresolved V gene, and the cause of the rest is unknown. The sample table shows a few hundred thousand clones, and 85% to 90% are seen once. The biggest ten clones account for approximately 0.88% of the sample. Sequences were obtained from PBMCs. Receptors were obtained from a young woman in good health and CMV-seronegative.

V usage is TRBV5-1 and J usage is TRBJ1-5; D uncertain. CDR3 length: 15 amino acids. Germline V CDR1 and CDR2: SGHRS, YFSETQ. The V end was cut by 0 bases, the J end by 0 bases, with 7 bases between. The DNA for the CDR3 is TGCGCCAGCAGCTTGGATAACTATAGCAATCAGCCCCAGCATTTT. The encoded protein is CASSLDNYSNQPQHF.

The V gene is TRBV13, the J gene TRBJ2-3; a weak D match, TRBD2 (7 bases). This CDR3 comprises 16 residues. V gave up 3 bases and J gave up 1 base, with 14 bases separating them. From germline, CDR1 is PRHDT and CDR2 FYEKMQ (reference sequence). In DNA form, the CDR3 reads TGTGCCAGCAGCTTTCGGGGGGCCCGGGGCACAGATACGCAGTATTTT. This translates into CASSFRGARGTDTQYF.

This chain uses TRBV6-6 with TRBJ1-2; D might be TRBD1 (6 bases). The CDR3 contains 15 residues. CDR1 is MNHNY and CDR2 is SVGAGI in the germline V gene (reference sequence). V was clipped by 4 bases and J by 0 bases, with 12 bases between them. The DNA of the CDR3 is TGTGCCAGCAGTTCAGACAGGCTCGCTAACTATGGCTACACCTTC. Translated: CASSSDRLANYGYTF.

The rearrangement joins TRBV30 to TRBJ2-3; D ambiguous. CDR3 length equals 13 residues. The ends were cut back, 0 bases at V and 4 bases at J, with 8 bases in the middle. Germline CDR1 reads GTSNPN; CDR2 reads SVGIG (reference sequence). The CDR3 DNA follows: TGTGCCTGGAGTGTAGGAGCCTCAGATACGCAGTATTTT. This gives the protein CAWSVGASDTQYF.

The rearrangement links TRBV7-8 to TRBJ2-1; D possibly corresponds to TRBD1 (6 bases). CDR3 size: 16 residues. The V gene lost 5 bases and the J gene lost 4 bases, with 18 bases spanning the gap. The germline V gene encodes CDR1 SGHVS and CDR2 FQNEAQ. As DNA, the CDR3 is TGTGCCAGCAGCCCGCGGACCGGGACACCTTACAATGAGCAGTTCTTC. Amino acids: CASSPRTGTPYNEQFF.

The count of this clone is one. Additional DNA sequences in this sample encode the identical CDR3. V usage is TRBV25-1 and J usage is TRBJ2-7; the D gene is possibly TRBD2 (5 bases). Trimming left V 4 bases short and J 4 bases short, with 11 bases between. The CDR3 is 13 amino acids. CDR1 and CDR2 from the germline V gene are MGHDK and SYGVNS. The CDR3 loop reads CASSAGRSYEQYF. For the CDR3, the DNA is TGTGCCAGCAGTGCGGGAAGATCTTACGAGCAGTACTTC.

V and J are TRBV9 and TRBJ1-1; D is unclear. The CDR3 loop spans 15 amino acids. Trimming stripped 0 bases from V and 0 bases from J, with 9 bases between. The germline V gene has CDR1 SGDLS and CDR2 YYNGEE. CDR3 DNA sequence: TGTGCCAGCAGCGTAGGTGGACTAATGAACACTGAAGCTTTCTTT. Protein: CASSVGGLMNTEAFF.

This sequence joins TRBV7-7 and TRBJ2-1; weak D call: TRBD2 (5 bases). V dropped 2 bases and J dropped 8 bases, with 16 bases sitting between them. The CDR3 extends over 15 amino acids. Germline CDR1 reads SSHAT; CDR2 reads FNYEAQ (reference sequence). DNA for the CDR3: TGTGCCAGCAGCTTATCGCCCGGCCTCGGGGATGAGCAGTTCTTC. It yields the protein CASSLSPGLGDEQFF.

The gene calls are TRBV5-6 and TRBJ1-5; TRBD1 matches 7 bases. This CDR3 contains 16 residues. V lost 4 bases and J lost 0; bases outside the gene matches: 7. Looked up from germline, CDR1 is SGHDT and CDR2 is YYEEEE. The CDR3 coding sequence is TGTGCCAGCAGCCAAAACAGGGGTGCTAGCAATCAGCCCCAGCATTTT. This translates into CASSQNRGASNQPQHF.

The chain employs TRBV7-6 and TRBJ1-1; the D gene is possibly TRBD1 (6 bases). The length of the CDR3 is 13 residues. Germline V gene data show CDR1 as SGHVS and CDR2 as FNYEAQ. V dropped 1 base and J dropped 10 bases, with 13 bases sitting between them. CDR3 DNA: TGTGCCAGCAGCTTAGGGGCAGGGGATGGAGCTTTCTTT. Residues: CASSLGAGDGAFF.

CDR3 nucleotides: TGCGCCAGCAGCTTGGGGACACAGGGGTACGAGCAGTACTTC. Its translation is CASSLGTQGYEQYF. The genes are TRBV5-1 and TRBJ2-7; 7 bases are shared with TRBD1. V lost 0 bases, J lost 4 bases, and 4 bases stayed unmatched. The CDR3 extends over 14 amino acids. Germline CDR1 is SGHRS and CDR2 is YFSETQ.

The CDR3 loop is CASSTVDTQYF. CDR3 sequence (DNA): TGTGCCAGCAGTACAGTCGATACGCAGTATTTT. The J gene is TRBJ2-3, the V gene TRBV28; no definite D call. This CDR3 is 11 amino acids long. V was clipped by 5 bases and J by 6 bases, with 6 bases between them. CDR1 and CDR2 from the germline V gene are MDHEN and SYDVKM.

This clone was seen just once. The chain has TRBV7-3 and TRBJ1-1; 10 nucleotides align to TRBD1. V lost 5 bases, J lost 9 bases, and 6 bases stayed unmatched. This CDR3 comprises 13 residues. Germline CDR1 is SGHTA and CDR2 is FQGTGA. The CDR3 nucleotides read TGTGCCAGCAGCCCGGGACAGGGGCTACAAGCTTTCTTT. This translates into CASSPGQGLQAFF.

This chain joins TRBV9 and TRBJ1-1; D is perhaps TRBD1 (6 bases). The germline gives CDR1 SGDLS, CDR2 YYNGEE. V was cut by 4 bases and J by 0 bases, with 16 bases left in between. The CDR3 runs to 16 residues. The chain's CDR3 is CASSRGGGAMNTEAFF. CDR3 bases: TGTGCCAGCAGCCGCGGGGGGGGCGCAATGAACACTGAAGCTTTCTTT. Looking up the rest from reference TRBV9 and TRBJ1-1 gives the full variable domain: DSGVTQTPKHLITATGQRVTLRCSPRSGDLSVYWYQQSLDQGLQFLIQYYNGEERAKGNILERFSAQQFPDLHSELNLSSLELGDSALYFCASSRGGGAMNTEAFFGQGTRLTVV.

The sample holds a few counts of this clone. CDR3: CSARTGETQYF. CDR3 nucleotides: TGCAGTGCTAGAACGGGGGAGACCCAGTACTTC. V gene TRBV20-1 combines with J gene TRBJ2-5; tentatively, D is TRBD2 (5 bases). V was clipped by 2 bases and J by 5 bases, with 6 bases between them. Germline V lookup: CDR1 DFQATT, CDR2 SNEGSKA (reference sequence). The CDR3 runs 11 residues.

CDR3 nucleotide sequence: TGTGCCAGCAGTTTACCGGGCTCCTATAATTCACCCCTCCACTTT. Translation gives CASSLPGSYNSPLHF. The chain combines TRBV28 with TRBJ1-6, with D uncertain. Trimming left V 2 bases short and J 0 bases short, with 5 bases between. This CDR3 region has 15 residues. Germline CDR1 and CDR2: MDHEN and SYDVKM. Based on the CDR3 plus reference TRBV28 and TRBJ1-6, the full variable domain is DVKVTQSSRYLVKRTGEKVFLECVQDMDHENMFWYRQDPGLGLRLIYFSYDVKMKEKGDIPEGYSVSREKKERFSLILESASTNQTSMYLCASSLPGSYNSPLHFGNGTRLTVT.

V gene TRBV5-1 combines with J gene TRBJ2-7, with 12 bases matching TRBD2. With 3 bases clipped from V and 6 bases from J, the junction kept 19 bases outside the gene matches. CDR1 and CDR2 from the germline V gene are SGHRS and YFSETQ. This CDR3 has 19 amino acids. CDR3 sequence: CASSYLRLAGALVSCEQYF. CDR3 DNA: TGCGCCAGCAGCTACCTCCGACTAGCGGGAGCCTTGGTGAGTTGCGAGCAGTACTTC.

The CDR3 loop reads CASSFRRGYDTQYF. The CDR3, as DNA: TGTGCCAGCAGTTTTCGCAGGGGATACGATACGCAGTATTTT. The gene calls are TRBV6-1 and TRBJ2-3, with a weak D call TRBD1 (6 bases). Trimming left V 5 bases short and J 6 bases short, with 15 bases between. Germline V gene sequence: CDR1 MNHNS, CDR2 SASEGT. The CDR3 contains 14 residues.

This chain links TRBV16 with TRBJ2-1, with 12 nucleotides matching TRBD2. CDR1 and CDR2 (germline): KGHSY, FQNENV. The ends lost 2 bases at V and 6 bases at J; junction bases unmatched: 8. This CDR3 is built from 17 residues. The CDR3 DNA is TGTGCCAGCAGCCAAATGGGTACTAGCGGGAGGTCCAATGAGCAGTTCTTC. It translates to CASSQMGTSGRSNEQFF.

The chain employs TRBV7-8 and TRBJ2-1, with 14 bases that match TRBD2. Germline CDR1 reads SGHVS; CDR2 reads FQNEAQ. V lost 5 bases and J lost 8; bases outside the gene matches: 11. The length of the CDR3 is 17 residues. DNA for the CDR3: TGTGCCAGCAGCCCGGGACTAGCGGGAGTCCCCCCTCATGAGCAGTTCTTC. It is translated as CASSPGLAGVPPHEQFF.

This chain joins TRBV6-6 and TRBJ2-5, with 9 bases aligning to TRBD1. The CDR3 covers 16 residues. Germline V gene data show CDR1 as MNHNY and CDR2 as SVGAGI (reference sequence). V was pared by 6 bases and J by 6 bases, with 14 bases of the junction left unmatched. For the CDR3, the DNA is TGTGCCAGCAGAACCACAGGGGGCGCGTTCGGACAGACCCAGTACTTC. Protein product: CASRTTGGAFGQTQYF.